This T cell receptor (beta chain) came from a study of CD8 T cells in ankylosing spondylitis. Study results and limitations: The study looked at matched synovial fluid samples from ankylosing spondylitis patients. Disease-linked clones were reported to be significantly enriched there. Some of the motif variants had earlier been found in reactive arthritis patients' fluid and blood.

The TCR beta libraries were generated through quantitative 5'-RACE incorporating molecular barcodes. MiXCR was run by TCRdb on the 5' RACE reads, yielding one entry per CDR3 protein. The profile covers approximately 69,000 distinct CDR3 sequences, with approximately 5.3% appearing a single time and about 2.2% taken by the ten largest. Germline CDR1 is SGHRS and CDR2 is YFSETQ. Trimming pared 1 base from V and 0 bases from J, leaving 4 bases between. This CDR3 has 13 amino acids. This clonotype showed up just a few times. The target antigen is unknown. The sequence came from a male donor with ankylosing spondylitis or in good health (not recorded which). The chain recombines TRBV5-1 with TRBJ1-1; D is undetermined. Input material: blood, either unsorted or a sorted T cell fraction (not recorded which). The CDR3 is CASSLIMNTEAFF. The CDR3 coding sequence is TGCGCCAGCAGCTTGATTATGAACACTGAAGCTTTCTTT.